This TCR beta chain is drawn from a study of blood T cell repertoires in COVID-19. The protocol was immunoSEQ multiplex PCR, while the TCRdb copy is restricted to in-frame clones and leaves out a portion. The table records about 300,000 clones, just over 85% of them present only once. Participants were aged about 18 to 90 years, lived in about 26 US areas, and enrolled virtually. Germline CDR1 and CDR2: MDHEN and SYDVKM. The CDR3 has 15 amino acids. Deletions cut 7 bases from V and 0 bases from J, with 16 bases between. Sequenced material: PBMCs or T cells enriched from blood (not recorded which). The rearrangement links TRBV28 to TRBJ2-7; perhaps TRBD2 as D (5 bases). This clonotype was sampled from a woman in her late teens or twenties who had recovered from COVID-19. DNA for the CDR3: TGTGCCAGCACCCCCGCCGAGGGCTACTCCTACGAGCAGTACTTC. Translating it yields CASTPAEGYSYEQYF.